This T cell receptor beta chain was documented in a study of T cell responses to AZD1222 COVID-19 vaccine (dated by TCRdb to the early 2020s). Study-wide context: TCR sequencing was performed for about 250 trial participants, of whom roughly 200 were given two doses of AZD1222 and around 25 were given two doses of MenACWY control vaccine. Enrollment into the trials was organized by age into subgroups of 18-55, 56-69 and 70-plus years, and those subgroups contained 148, 28 and 57 TCR-sequenced participants, respectively.

This specimen's time point label, interpreted: about 28 days (+/-7) after the second vaccine dose. AZD1222 recipients with second doses at about 4 weeks or about 12 weeks were pooled, because spike-specific TCR depth and breadth did not differ between schedules. Vaccinee samples came from UK trials COV001 and COV002, including a single-blind randomized controlled phase 2/3 trial of AZD1222 (ChAdOx1 nCoV-19) in healthy adults. Trial participant PBMC samples were collected at day 0 and day 28 after the second dose for TCRbeta chain sequencing. The full study reports these points: The 56-69-year group was small, and its depth increase did not reach significance, likely because of low power. The vaccine-associated CD4 TCRs covered the entire spike protein, and the dominant responses fell in regions 160-218 and 743-854. Participants were mostly white British, with more females than males. The authors suggested clonal diversity may have been underestimated. Spike-specific TCR breadth and depth rose significantly after two AZD1222 doses compared with day 0 and with MenACWY recipients. No day 14 peak-response samples were available, so repertoires were characterized only after the peak T cell response. Epitopes outside the regions mutated in the B.1.351 and B.1.1.7 variants were reportedly recognized by nearly half of the unique spike-specific TCRs. Only a handful of AZD1222 recipients were SARS-CoV-2 seropositive at baseline, limiting conclusions about previously exposed vaccinees.

The CDR3 regions of human TCRbeta chains were analyzed by immunosequencing. As for how the authors treated the data: TCRs in the repertoires were compared against a reference library of SARS-CoV-2-specific TCRs that had been generated with the MIRA antigen-specificity platform. Breadth was defined as the fraction of unique TCRs that were SARS-CoV-2-associated, and depth was defined as the fraction of total T cells that were SARS-CoV-2-associated. Using the MIRA data, every spike-specific TCR was mapped to the spike region that the TCR reacted to and assigned to either a CD4 or a CD8 class. Log10-transformed breadth and depth values were compared by one-way ANOVA with Sidak's multiple comparisons tests. The immuneACCESS repertoire file appears here via TCRdb, limited to in-frame rearrangements. These files lack a portion of the clones; in checked studies, under half of the deficit traces to unresolved V genes, and the cause of the others is not known. V, J and clone size were drawn from that table, and D and trimming were deduced from the DNA. In this sample the table shows approximately 43,000 clones, approximately 88% of which occur a single time. Of the sample, roughly 25% is held by the ten largest clones.

Points on this clone: Its antigen has not been determined. The sample holds no much larger clone one base away, and base qualities are not on file.

CDR1 SEHNR and CDR2 FQNEAQ were looked up in the germline V gene (reference sequence). There are 18 amino acids in the CDR3, from cysteine to phenylalanine inclusive. Only the CDR3 portion is preserved as DNA: 54 bases, with reading frame beginning at the first base. V lost 1 base and J lost 2 bases, and the count of bases not matched to a germline gene is 11. The receptor's source is an adult who received the AZD1222 COVID-19 vaccine. Rearrangement joined TRBV7-9 to TRBJ2-7, with TRBD1 identical over 10 junction bases. Sequencing was performed on peripheral blood, taken 28 days after the second AZD1222 dose. In nucleotides, the sequence is TGTGCCAGCAGCTTAGGGACGCGTGGACAGGGGGATCCCTACGAGCAGTACTTC. Translated, it gives CASSLGTRGQGDPYEQYF.